This T cell receptor beta chain was profiled in a study of cytotoxic CD8 clonotypes in ibrutinib-treated CLL. After removal of 7 bases from V and 4 bases from J, the junction contained 3 bases not matched to a gene. Germline V gives CDR1 MNHNY, CDR2 SVGAGI (reference sequence). This CDR3 is 13 amino acids long. Sequencing used immunoSEQ multiplex PCR; TCRdb keeps in-frame clones, though not all of them. The sample shows fewer than 150,000 clones, under 90% of them seen only once. The sample consisted of PBMCs, taken after 24 months of ibrutinib treatment. This clonotype was sampled from a human donor with chronic lymphocytic leukemia. The rearrangement joins TRBV6-6 to TRBJ2-1; 8 bases agree with TRBD2. Here the CDR3 DNA reads TGTGCCAGCAAGACTAGCGAATACAATGAGCAGTTCTTC. Residues: CASKTSEYNEQFF.